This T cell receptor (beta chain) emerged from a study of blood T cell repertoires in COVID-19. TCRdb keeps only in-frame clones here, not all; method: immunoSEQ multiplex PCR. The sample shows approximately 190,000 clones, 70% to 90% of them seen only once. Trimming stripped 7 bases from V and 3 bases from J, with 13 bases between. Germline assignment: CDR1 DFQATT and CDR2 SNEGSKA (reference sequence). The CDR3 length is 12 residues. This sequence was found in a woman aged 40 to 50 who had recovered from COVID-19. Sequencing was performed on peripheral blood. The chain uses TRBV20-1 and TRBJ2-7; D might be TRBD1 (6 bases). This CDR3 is CSGSQGNYEQYF. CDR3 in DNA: TGCAGTGGTAGTCAGGGGAACTACGAGCAGTACTTC.